These 20 T cell receptor beta chains originate from one sample sequenced in a study of beta chain features in type 1 diabetes (dated 2018 in TCRdb). Preparation of the library involved the immunoSEQ multiplex PCR assay. The entire amount of isolated RNA was reverse transcribed using the High Capacity cDNA Reverse Transcription Kit, so the sequenced TCRB transcripts were expressed ones. The table comes from immuneACCESS by way of TCRdb, which keeps in-frame sequences with V and J called. Part of the clones is missing from these tables; in studies checked, under half for an unresolved V gene and the rest for unknown reasons. This sample holds 850,000 to 900,000 clones; about a sixth were observed only once. The ten biggest clones cover 0.023% of the sample. Input material: naive CD4+ T cells from blood. Per the publication, the cell subset or site label means: true naive CD4+ T cells. Receptors were obtained from a woman aged 18-30 years in good health.

The chain joins TRBV29-1 to TRBJ1-1; TRBD1 is a possible D gene (6 bases). Per the germline V gene, CDR1 is SQVTM and CDR2 is ANQGSEA. CDR3 length: 13 amino acids. V was shortened by 8 bases and J by 4 bases, with 17 bases between the two germline ends. The CDR3 region is CSTNRDPSTEAFF. In DNA, the CDR3 is TGCAGCACCAACAGGGATCCCAGCACTGAAGCTTTCTTT.

The chain has TRBV11-2 and TRBJ2-2; no clear D gene. Germline CDR1 and CDR2: SGHAT and FQNNGV. The V end lost 3 bases, the J end lost 4 bases, and 12 bases lay between the germline ends. CDR3 length equals 15 residues. CDR3 bases: TGTGCCAGCAGCTTGTTCGAAATGGGCACCGGGGAGCTGTTTTTT. This gives the protein CASSLFEMGTGELFF.

The chain is built from TRBV25-1 and TRBJ1-3; TRBD1 matches 7 bases. Germline CDR1 is MGHDK and CDR2 is SYGVNS. V trimming: 3 bases; J trimming: 3 bases; junction bases outside the gene matches: 11. The CDR3 is made up of 17 amino acids. The CDR3 region has the DNA TGTGCCAGCAGTGACGATAGGACAGGTTTACTTGGAAACACCATATATTTT. This gives the protein CASSDDRTGLLGNTIYF. Full variable domain (missing parts from reference TRBV25-1 and TRBJ1-3): EADIYQTPRYLVIGTGKKITLECSQTMGHDKMYWYQQDPGMELHLIHYSYGVNSTEKGDLSSESTVSRIRTEHFPLTLESARPSHTSQYLCASSDDRTGLLGNTIYFGEGSWLTVV.

This clone was detected only a few times. The rearrangement uses TRBV7-9 and TRBJ1-3; the D is unclear. CDR3 size: 15 residues. V dropped 5 bases and J dropped 2 bases, with 13 bases sitting between them. CDR1 is SEHNR and CDR2 is FQNEAQ in the germline V gene (reference sequence). CDR3 sequence: CASSANTAPGNTIYF. The CDR3 DNA reads TGTGCCAGCAGCGCCAACACCGCCCCTGGAAACACCATATATTTT.

The count of this clone is one. J is TRBJ2-2 and V is TRBV9; 14 positions match TRBD2. The germline gives CDR1 SGDLS, CDR2 YYNGEE. V lost 2 bases, J lost 0 bases, and 0 bases stayed unmatched. The CDR3 contains 17 residues. The CDR3 bases are TGTGCCAGCAGCGTGGGACTAGCGGGAGCGAACACCGGGGAGCTGTTTTTT. Translating it yields CASSVGLAGANTGELFF.

The chain is built from TRBV7-2 and TRBJ2-1; 8 bases align to TRBD2. Per germline, CDR1 SGHTA and CDR2 FQGNSA. V shed 1 base, J shed 7 bases, and the junction held 6 bases outside the gene matches. The CDR3 has 15 amino acids. CDR3 in DNA: TGTGCCAGCAGCTTAGTGGGGACTAGTTTGAATGAGCAGTTCTTC. Its translation: CASSLVGTSLNEQFF.

This clone was counted a few times. The chain has TRBV5-1 and TRBJ2-5; 9 bases agree with TRBD2. This CDR3 is built from 17 residues. CDR1 SGHRS and CDR2 YFSETQ come from the germline V gene. The V segment lost 0 bases and the J segment 2 bases; nucleotides outside the gene matches: 8. CDR3 DNA: TGCGCCAGCAGCTTGGCATCTAGCGGGGCTGTTCAAGAGACCCAGTACTTC. It encodes CASSLASSGAVQETQYF. Supplemented by reference TRBV5-1 and TRBJ2-5, the full variable domain reads KAGVTQTPRYLIKTRGQQVTLSCSPISGHRSVSWYQQTPGQGLQFLFEYFSETQRNKGNFPGRFSGRQFSNSRSEMNVSTLELGDSALYLCASSLASSGAVQETQYFGPGTRLLVL.

V is TRBV5-1 and J is TRBJ2-3; 8 nucleotides agree with TRBD1. CDR3 length: 16 amino acids. Germline lookup yields CDR1 SGHRS and CDR2 YFSETQ. The trim removed 0 bases at V and 2 bases at J, leaving 5 bases unmatched. The CDR3 protein is CASSLVTGAHTDTQYF. The CDR3, as DNA: TGCGCCAGCAGCTTGGTGACAGGGGCCCACACAGATACGCAGTATTTT.

This clone has a handful of counts. The rearrangement uses TRBV5-6 and TRBJ1-1, with D possibly matching TRBD1 (5 bases). The CDR3 runs 14 residues. CDR1 is SGHDT and CDR2 is YYEEEE in the germline V gene. Trimming removed 2 bases from V and 8 bases from J, with 16 bases in between. The CDR3, as DNA: TGTGCCAGCAGCTTACTACAGGTTCCTCTCGAAGCTTTCTTT. Protein: CASSLLQVPLEAFF. Combining the CDR3 with reference TRBV5-6 and TRBJ1-1 gives the whole variable domain DAGVTQSPTHLIKTRGQQVTLRCSPKSGHDTVSWYQQALGQGPQFIFQYYEEEERQRGNFPDRFSGHQFPNYSSELNVNALLLGDSALYLCASSLLQVPLEAFFGQGTRLTVV.

This clone came up a few times. This chain uses TRBV7-9 with TRBJ1-5; 8 bases agree with TRBD1. The length of the CDR3 is 15 residues. V shed 4 bases and J 7 bases; nucleotides not matched to a gene: 9. Germline values: CDR1 SEHNR, CDR2 FQNEAQ (reference sequence). This CDR3 reads CASSSTGGTRQPQHF. As DNA, the CDR3 is TGTGCCAGCAGCTCTACAGGGGGTACAAGGCAGCCCCAGCATTTT.

For the CDR3, the DNA is TGCGCCAGCAGCCAAGAGGGAAACTATGGCTACACCTTC. This gives the protein CASSQEGNYGYTF. The chain couples TRBV4-1 to TRBJ1-2; unclear D gene. Germline CDR1 MGHRA, CDR2 YSYEKL. The CDR3 has 13 residues. With 0 bases removed from V and 2 bases from J, the gap between germline ends came to 4 bases.

This clone turned up a few times. This chain uses TRBV10-3 with TRBJ2-3; a weak D match, TRBD1 (5 bases). CDR1 is ENHRY and CDR2 is SYGVKD in the germline V gene. Trimming removed 9 bases from V and 0 bases from J, with 31 bases in between. CDR3 length: 20 amino acids. CDR3 protein: CAISTFPGSRGVPSTDTQYF. CDR3 DNA sequence: TGTGCCATTTCCACCTTCCCCGGCTCTAGGGGTGTTCCTAGCACAGATACGCAGTATTTT.

This clone was seen more than once but under ten times. This CDR3 is also generated by other DNA sequences in the sample. The rearrangement joins TRBV7-3 to TRBJ2-3, with D possibly TRBD1 on 6 matching bases. Per the germline V gene, CDR1 is SGHTA and CDR2 is FQGTGA. V was clipped by 2 bases and J by 3 bases, with 9 bases between them. The CDR3 runs to 14 residues. This CDR3 reads CASSLGQGTDTQYF. CDR3 in DNA: TGTGCCAGCAGCTTAGGGCAGGGGACAGATACGCAGTATTTT.

The chain is built from TRBV6-5 and TRBJ1-4, with D perhaps matching TRBD1 (5 bases). Trimming took 8 bases from V and 3 from J, leaving 13 bases between them. The CDR3 spans 14 residues. Germline V CDR1 and CDR2: MNHEY, SVGAGI. The CDR3 region is CASGRALANEKLFF. CDR3 DNA sequence: TGTGCCAGCGGCAGGGCGCTTGCTAATGAAAAACTGTTTTTT.

The J gene is TRBJ1-2, the V gene TRBV6-5; 8 bases fit TRBD1. The germline V gene encodes CDR1 MNHEY and CDR2 SVGAGI. Unmatched junction bases numbered 10, after V lost 6 bases and J lost 7 bases. CDR3 size: 14 residues. This chain's CDR3 is CASSHGGTGVGYTF. The CDR3 DNA follows: TGTGCCAGCAGCCATGGGGGGACAGGTGTTGGCTACACCTTC.

This clone was seen a handful of times. The V call is TRBV4-2, the J call TRBJ1-3, with 7 bases lining up with TRBD1. The J segment lost 4 bases and the V segment lost 5 bases, leaving 5 bases of the junction unmatched. Per germline, CDR1 LGHNA and CDR2 YNFKEQ. The CDR3 is 14 residues long. CDR3 residues: CASSLGTAGNTIYF. CDR3 bases: TGTGCCAGCAGCTTGGGGACAGCCGGAAACACCATATATTTT.

This rearrangement joins TRBV2 to TRBJ2-5, with D perhaps matching TRBD1 (6 bases). Germline assignment: CDR1 SNHLY and CDR2 FYNNEI. V lost 5 bases and J 4 bases, leaving 8 bases between the germline ends. The CDR3 loop spans 12 amino acids. The CDR3 nucleotides read TGTGCCAGCAGTATCAGGGGAGAGACCCAGTACTTC. This gives the protein CASSIRGETQYF.

For this clone: Other DNA sequences in this specimen translate into the identical CDR3. This chain joins TRBV29-1 and TRBJ1-3; D gene uncertain. The V gene lost 5 bases and the J gene lost 0 bases, with 5 bases spanning the gap. The CDR3 consists of 12 residues. CDR1 is SQVTM and CDR2 is ANQGSEA in the germline V gene. Written as DNA, the CDR3 is TGCAGCGTTAAGAACTCTGGAAACACCATATATTTT. It is translated as CSVKNSGNTIYF.

This clone was observed a handful of times. The chain has TRBV6-5 and TRBJ2-5; 9 bases match TRBD2. V trimming: 5 bases; J trimming: 4 bases; junction bases outside the gene matches: 2. The CDR3 has 13 residues. CDR1 is MNHEY, CDR2 SVGAGI, per germline. CDR3 region: CASSKLAGETQYF. DNA of the CDR3: TGTGCCAGCAGTAAACTAGCGGGAGAGACCCAGTACTTC.

This clone was detected only a few times. This chain links TRBV19 with TRBJ1-3, with D hard to call. The CDR3 runs 14 residues. Germline CDR1 LNHDA, CDR2 SQIVND (reference sequence). V lost 7 bases and J lost 0, with 10 bases in between. The CDR3 nucleotides read TGTGCCAGTAAGGACGGAGGCTCTGGAAACACCATATATTTT. The encoded protein is CASKDGGSGNTIYF.